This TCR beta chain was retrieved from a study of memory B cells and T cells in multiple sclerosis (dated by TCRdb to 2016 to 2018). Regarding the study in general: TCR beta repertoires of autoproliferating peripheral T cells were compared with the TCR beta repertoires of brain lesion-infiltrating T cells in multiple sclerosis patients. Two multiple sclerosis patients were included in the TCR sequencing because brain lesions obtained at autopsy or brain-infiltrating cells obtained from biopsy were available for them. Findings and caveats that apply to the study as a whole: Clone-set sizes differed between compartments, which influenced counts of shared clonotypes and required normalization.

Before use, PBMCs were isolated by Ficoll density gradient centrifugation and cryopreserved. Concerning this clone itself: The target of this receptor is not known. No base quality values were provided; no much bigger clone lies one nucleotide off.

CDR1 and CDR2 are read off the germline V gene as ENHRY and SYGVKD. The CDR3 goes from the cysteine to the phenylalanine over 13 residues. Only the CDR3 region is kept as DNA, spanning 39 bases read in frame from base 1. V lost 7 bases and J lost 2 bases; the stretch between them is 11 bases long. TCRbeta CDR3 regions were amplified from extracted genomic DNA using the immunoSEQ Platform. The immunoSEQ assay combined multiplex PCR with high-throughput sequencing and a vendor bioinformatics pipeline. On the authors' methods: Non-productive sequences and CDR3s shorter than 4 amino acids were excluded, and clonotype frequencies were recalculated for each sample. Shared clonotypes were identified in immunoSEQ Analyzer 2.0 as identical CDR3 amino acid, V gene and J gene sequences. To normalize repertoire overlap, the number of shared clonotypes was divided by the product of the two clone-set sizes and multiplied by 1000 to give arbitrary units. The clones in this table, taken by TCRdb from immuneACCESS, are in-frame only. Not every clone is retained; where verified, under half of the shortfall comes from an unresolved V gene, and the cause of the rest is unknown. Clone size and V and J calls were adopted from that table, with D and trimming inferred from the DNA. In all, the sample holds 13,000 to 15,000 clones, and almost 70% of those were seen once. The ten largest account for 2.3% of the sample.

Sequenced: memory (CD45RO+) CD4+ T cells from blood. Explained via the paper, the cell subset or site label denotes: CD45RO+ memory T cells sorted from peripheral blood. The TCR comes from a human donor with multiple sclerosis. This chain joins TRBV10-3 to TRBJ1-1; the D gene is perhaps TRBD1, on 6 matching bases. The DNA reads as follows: TGTGCCATCATGACGGACAGTAACACTGAAGCTTTCTTT. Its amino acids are CAIMTDSNTEAFF.